This is a list of T cell receptor beta chains from one sample in a study of T cells in Graves' hyperthyroidism and ophthalmopathy. TCRdb fed the multiplex PCR reads into MiXCR, producing one record per CDR3 protein. Found here are more than 300,000 distinct CDR3 sequences, approximately 14% of them singletons; the top ten hold 20%. The sequencing sample was made of blood. The receptors shown here come from a woman aged 25 to 39 with Graves' ophthalmopathy. CDR3s include the opening cysteine and the closing phenylalanine or tryptophan. D genes are given only for firm matches. Only some rows state a clone size, as once, few, many or a class for expanded clones.

DNA	CDR3	size	length	J	V	D
TGCGCCAGCAGCTTGAGAGGGCCAGGTTACCAAGAGACCCAGTACTTC	CASSLRGPGYQETQYF	many	16	TRBJ2-5	TRBV5-1	.
TGTGCCAGCGACCAAAGCGGTTACGAGCAGTACTTC	CASDQSGYEQYF	many	12	TRBJ2-7	TRBV28	.
TGTGCCACCGTGGGGGCTAGCGGGGGGCCGAACACCGGGGAGCTGTTTTTT	CATVGASGGPNTGELFF	once	17	TRBJ2-2	TRBV27	TRBD2
TGCGCCAGCAGCTTGGGACACCCTAATTCACCCCTCCACTTT	CASSLGHPNSPLHF	few	14	TRBJ1-6	TRBV5-1	.
TGTGCCAGCAGTGAAACTGCGGCGGGAGCGGGGGGGCGCTACAATGAGCAGTTCTTC	CASSETAAGAGGRYNEQFF	many	19	TRBJ2-1	TRBV2	TRBD2
TGTGCCAGCAGTTTTCCGGGACAAACCTTTTGGAACACTGAAGCTTTCTTT	CASSFPGQTFWNTEAFF	many	17	TRBJ1-1	TRBV28	.
TGTGCCAGCAGTTTTCGACTAGCGGGGAATGAGCAGTTCTTC	CASSFRLAGNEQFF	many	14	TRBJ2-1	TRBV6-1	TRBD2
TGTGCCAGCAGTTACTCGCCGGAAAAGAACCTGTATGGCTACACCTTC	CASSYSPEKNLYGYTF	many	16	TRBJ1-2	TRBV6-6	.
TGCAGTGCTTCCGCTGGGCGGGGGGGCCGCTCAGATACGCAGTATTTT	CSASAGRGGRSDTQYF	few	16	TRBJ2-3	TRBV20-1	TRBD2
TGTGCCAGCAGGGAACGGCCACCGAACACTGAAGCTTTCTTT	CASRERPPNTEAFF	.	14	TRBJ1-1	TRBV28	.
TGCAGTGCTGTTCCTAGCGGGGGGCTGAACTCCTACGAGCAGTACTTC	CSAVPSGGLNSYEQYF	.	16	TRBJ2-7	TRBV20-1	TRBD2
TGTGCCAGCAACGTCGGACAGGGGGTGTATGGCTACACCTTC	CASNVGQGVYGYTF	many	14	TRBJ1-2	TRBV7-2	TRBD1
TGTGCCAGCAGCCAAGGAGGGGCTCGGGAGCAGTACTTC	CASSQGGAREQYF	many	13	TRBJ2-7	TRBV7-9	.
TGCAGTGCTTTTCCCCTCCTCCCCAGCTCTGGAAACACCATATATTTT	CSAFPLLPSSGNTIYF	many	16	TRBJ1-3	TRBV20-1	.
TGTGCCAGCAGCTTGGTCCAGGGTGGAATGGATGGCTACACCTTC	CASSLVQGGMDGYTF	many	15	TRBJ1-2	TRBV5-5	.
TGTGCCAGCGGAACGCGGTACGGGAGTGGCTACACCTTC	CASGTRYGSGYTF	many	13	TRBJ1-2	TRBV12-3/TRBV12-4	.
TGTGCCAGCAGCCAAGAAGACAGGTCTGGAAACACCATATATTTT	CASSQEDRSGNTIYF	.	15	TRBJ1-3	TRBV4-2	.
TGTGCCAGCTCTTGGGTCCGGGGGGCCTCCTACGAGCAGTACTTC	CASSWVRGASYEQYF	.	15	TRBJ2-7	TRBV5-6	.
TGTGCCAGCAGTTTATTGGGGGGTGATTCACCCCTCCACTTT	CASSLLGGDSPLHF	many	14	TRBJ1-6	TRBV27	.
TGTGCCAGCAGTGGGGGTATCTCTGGGGCCAACGTCCTGACTTTC	CASSGGISGANVLTF	many	15	TRBJ2-6	TRBV6-1	.
TGTGCCAGCAGTTACCAGCGGCGGGGCAATGGCTACACCTTC	CASSYQRRGNGYTF	few	14	TRBJ1-2	TRBV6-7	.
TGTGCCAGCAGACTAACGACAGGGACTAACTATGGCTACACCTTC	CASRLTTGTNYGYTF	once	15	TRBJ1-2	TRBV6-2/TRBV6-3	TRBD1
TGCAGCGTTGATCTTGGGCATAACTACTACGAGCAGTACTTC	CSVDLGHNYYEQYF	.	14	TRBJ2-7	TRBV29-1	.
TGTGCCAGCAGCCGCTGGGCGGAGAGCTCCTACGAGCAGTACTTC	CASSRWAESSYEQYF	.	15	TRBJ2-7	TRBV7-9	.
TGTGCCTTAGAAGAGACCCAGTACTTC	CALEETQYF	.	9	TRBJ2-5	TRBV12-3/TRBV12-4	.
TGTGCCAGCAGCGGAGTCGGTGGGGGCACTAATGAAAAACTGTTTTTT	CASSGVGGGTNEKLFF	many	16	TRBJ1-4	TRBV9	.
TGCAGCGTGGGGGAAGGGGTTATCCACGAGCAGTACTTC	CSVGEGVIHEQYF	many	13	TRBJ2-7	TRBV29-1	.
TGCGCCAGCAGCTTGGTTAATCCCCCGGCCGGTAAGCAAGAGACCCAGTACTTC	CASSLVNPPAGKQETQYF	.	18	TRBJ2-5	TRBV5-1	.
TGTGCCAGCAGCCAAGAGGGGGGGCGGAGTACTGAAGCTTTCTTT	CASSQEGGRSTEAFF	many	15	TRBJ1-1	TRBV3-1	.
TGCGCCAGCAGCGCAGGAGCTAATTCACCCCTCCACTTT	CASSAGANSPLHF	few	13	TRBJ1-6	TRBV10-2	.
TGTGCCAGCAGGGGAGACAGCTCCTATAATTCACCCCTCCACTTT	CASRGDSSYNSPLHF	many	15	TRBJ1-6	TRBV28	.
TGTGCCAGCAGCTTCGGACAGGTTGATCCCTACAATGAGCAGTTCTTC	CASSFGQVDPYNEQFF	many	16	TRBJ2-1	TRBV7-6	TRBD1
TGTGCCAGCAGCCCAGGGACTAGCCCCTCAGGGACCCAGTACTTC	CASSPGTSPSGTQYF	few	15	TRBJ2-5	TRBV5-4	TRBD2
TGTGCCAGCACCCCGGCGATACTAGCCAAAAACATTCAGTACTTC	CASTPAILAKNIQYF	many	15	TRBJ2-4	TRBV2	.
TGTGCCACCAGCAGAGACCAGGGACACGATGGCTACACCTTC	CATSRDQGHDGYTF	many	14	TRBJ1-2	TRBV15	.
TGTGCCAGCAGTTACAGCAACTACGAGCAGTACTTC	CASSYSNYEQYF	many	12	TRBJ2-7	TRBV6-2/TRBV6-3	.
TGTGCCAGCAGCTTCAATACCATGAACACTGAAGCTTTCTTT	CASSFNTMNTEAFF	many	14	TRBJ1-1	TRBV11-2	.